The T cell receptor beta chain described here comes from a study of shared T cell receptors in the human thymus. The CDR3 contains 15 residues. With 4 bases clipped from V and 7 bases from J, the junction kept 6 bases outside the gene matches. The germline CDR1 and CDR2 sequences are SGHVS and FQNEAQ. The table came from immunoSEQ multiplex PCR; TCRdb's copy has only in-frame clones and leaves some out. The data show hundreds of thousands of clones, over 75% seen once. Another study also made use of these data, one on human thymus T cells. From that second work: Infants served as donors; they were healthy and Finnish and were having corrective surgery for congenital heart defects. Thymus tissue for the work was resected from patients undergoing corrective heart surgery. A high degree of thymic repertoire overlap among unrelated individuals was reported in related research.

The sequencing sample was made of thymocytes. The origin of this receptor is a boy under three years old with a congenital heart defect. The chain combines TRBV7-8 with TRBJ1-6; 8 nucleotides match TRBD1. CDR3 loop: CASSSNRGRNSPLHF. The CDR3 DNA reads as TGTGCCAGCAGCTCAAACAGGGGGAGGAATTCACCCCTCCACTTT.